The subject of this entry is one TCR beta chain. Its antigen is as yet unknown. The data belong to a study of T cells in tuberculosis. Regarding the study as a whole: Samples were chosen by availability of cryopreserved specimens.

Method: immunoSEQ multiplex PCR; TCRdb's copy keeps in-frame clones and lacks some. The table has about 34,000 clones, approximately 93% seen once. Time point noted: new active TB diagnosis, blood taken before or within 7 days of starting treatment. The V gene's germline CDR1 is SGDLS and CDR2 YYNGEE. There are 12 residues in the CDR3. V was trimmed by 2 bases and J by 6 bases, leaving 7 bases between them. The sequences come from PBMCs, collected at tuberculosis diagnosis. The chain recombines TRBV9 with TRBJ2-3, with D hard to call. The receptor was isolated from an adult with tuberculosis. As DNA, the CDR3 is TGTGCCAGCAGCGTCCACTCCGATACGCAGTATTTT. Its protein is CASSVHSDTQYF.